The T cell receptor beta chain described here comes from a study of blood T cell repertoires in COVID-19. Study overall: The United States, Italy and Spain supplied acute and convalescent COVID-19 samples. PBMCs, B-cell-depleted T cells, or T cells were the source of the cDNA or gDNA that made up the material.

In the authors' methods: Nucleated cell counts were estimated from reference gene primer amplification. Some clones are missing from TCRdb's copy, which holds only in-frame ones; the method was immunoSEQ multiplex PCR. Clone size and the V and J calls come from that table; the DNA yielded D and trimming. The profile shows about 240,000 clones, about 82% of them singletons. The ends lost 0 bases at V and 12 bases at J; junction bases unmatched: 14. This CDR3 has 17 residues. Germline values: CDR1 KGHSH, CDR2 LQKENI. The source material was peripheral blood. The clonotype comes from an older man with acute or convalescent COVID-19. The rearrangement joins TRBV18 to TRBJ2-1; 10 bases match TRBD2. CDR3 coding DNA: TGTGCCAGCTCACCACCGAGTAGCCTAGCGGGAGCGACGAGGCAGTTCTTC. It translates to CASSPPSSLAGATRQFF.